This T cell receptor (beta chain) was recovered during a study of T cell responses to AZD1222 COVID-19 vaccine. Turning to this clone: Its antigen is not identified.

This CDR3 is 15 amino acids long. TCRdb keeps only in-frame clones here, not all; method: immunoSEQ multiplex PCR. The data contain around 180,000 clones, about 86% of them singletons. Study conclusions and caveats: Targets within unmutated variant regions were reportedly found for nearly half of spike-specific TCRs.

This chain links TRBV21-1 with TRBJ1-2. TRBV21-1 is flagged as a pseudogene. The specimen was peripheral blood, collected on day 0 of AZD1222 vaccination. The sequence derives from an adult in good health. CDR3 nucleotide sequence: TGTGCCAGCAGCAAAGTACGGTTAGGGATCCGGGGCTACACCTTC. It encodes CASSKVRLGIRGYTF.